The 31 T cell receptor beta chains below all came from one sample that was sequenced in a study of early T cells in non-severe SARS-CoV-2 infection. In TCRdb, the 5' RACE reads were re-called with MiXCR into one record per CDR3 protein. The table includes tens of thousands of distinct CDR3 sequences, approximately 4.5% detected once. The sample was whole blood. The receptors here all came from an adult who was a healthcare worker with PCR-confirmed SARS-CoV-2 infection or an uninfected control (not recorded which).

This clonotype came up many times. This chain links TRBV20-1 with TRBJ2-3; D may correspond to TRBD1 or TRBD2 (6 bases each). V shed 0 bases and J shed 6 bases, with 16 bases lying between them. The CDR3 runs 15 residues. Germline V lookup: CDR1 DFQATT, CDR2 SNEGSKA (reference sequence). CDR3 protein: CSARDSGAIGDTQYF. The CDR3 DNA is TGCAGTGCTAGAGATTCGGGGGCCATAGGTGATACGCAGTATTTT.

This clonotype occurred many times. J is TRBJ2-1 and V is TRBV6-2 or TRBV6-3; TRBD2 agrees at 9 bases. V shed 6 bases and J 5 bases; nucleotides not matched to a gene: 17. Germline lookup yields CDR1 MNHEY and CDR2 SVGEGT. The CDR3 covers 18 residues. CDR3 in amino acids: CASSTARLGGRANNEQFF. The DNA of the CDR3 is TGTGCCAGCAGCACGGCCCGGCTGGGCGGGAGGGCAAACAATGAGCAGTTCTTC.

This clonotype was detected ten times or more. The gene calls are TRBV5-5 and TRBJ1-3; the D gene is possibly TRBD1 (6 bases). The CDR3 has 15 amino acids. CDR1 is SGHKS, CDR2 YYEKEE, per germline (reference sequence). V lost 0 bases, J lost 0 bases, and 7 bases lay in between. CDR3 region: CASSLEGHSGNTIYF. The CDR3 nucleotides are TGTGCCAGCAGCTTGGAGGGACACTCTGGAAACACCATATATTTT.

This clonotype was seen at least ten times. The CDR3 loop reads CSVFLDREEETQYF. CDR3 in DNA: TGCAGCGTTTTTTTGGACAGGGAGGAAGAGACCCAGTACTTC. V usage is TRBV29-1 and J usage is TRBJ2-5; TRBD1 matches 8 bases. Germline V gene data show CDR1 as SQVTM and CDR2 as ANQGSEA. Trimming removed 5 bases from V and 3 bases from J; junction bases left unmatched: 8. The CDR3 covers 14 residues.

Many counts were recorded for this clonotype. The chain carries TRBV30 and TRBJ1-1, with D unresolved. The CDR3 runs 14 residues. The V and J ends lost 4 bases and 4 bases respectively, with 16 bases between them. Germline assignment: CDR1 GTSNPN and CDR2 SVGIG (reference sequence). CDR3 coding DNA: TGTGCCTGGAATCGAGAACCCTACTTCACTGAAGCTTTCTTT. It yields the protein CAWNREPYFTEAFF.

This clonotype showed up many times. The chain joins TRBV4-2 to TRBJ2-3, with D maybe TRBD2 (5 bases). This CDR3 has 14 amino acids. Germline loops: CDR1 LGHNA, CDR2 YNFKEQ. The ends were cut back, 1 base at V and 2 bases at J, with 7 bases in the middle. The CDR3 here is CASSQATTTDTQYF. The DNA for the CDR3 is TGTGCCAGCAGCCAAGCGACTACCACAGATACGCAGTATTTT.

The genes are TRBV6-5 and TRBJ2-7, with 8 bases that match TRBD1. Germline V gene lookup returns CDR1 MNHEY and CDR2 SVGAGI. This CDR3 has 14 amino acids. The J segment lost 1 base and the V segment lost 7 bases, leaving 6 bases of the junction unmatched. CDR3 in amino acids: CASNRQGRSYEQYF. CDR3 sequence (DNA): TGTGCCAGCAACCGACAGGGGCGGTCCTACGAGCAGTACTTC.

This clonotype was counted ten times or more. The chain joins TRBV28 to TRBJ1-5; a weak D match, TRBD1 (5 bases). V was pared by 3 bases and J by 0 bases, with 12 bases between. Germline lookup yields CDR1 MDHEN and CDR2 SYDVKM. This CDR3 spans 16 amino acids. The CDR3 spells CASSFATDYSNQPQHF. The CDR3 DNA sequence: TGTGCCAGCAGTTTCGCGACAGACTATAGCAATCAGCCCCAGCATTTT.

The sample holds many counts of this clonotype. The rearrangement links TRBV7-2 to TRBJ2-6, with a weak D call TRBD1 (6 bases). CDR1 SGHTA and CDR2 FQGNSA come from the germline V gene. The CDR3 has 16 amino acids. V was cut by 0 bases and J by 2 bases, with 8 bases left in between. Here the CDR3 reads CASSLAGTPGANVLTF. The CDR3 DNA reads TGTGCCAGCAGCTTAGCGGGGACACCTGGGGCCAACGTCCTGACTTTC.

This clonotype appeared many times. V gene TRBV20-1 combines with J gene TRBJ2-1; 8 bases fit TRBD2. The CDR3 is 15 residues long. Germline V gene lookup returns CDR1 DFQATT and CDR2 SNEGSKA (reference sequence). V lost 2 bases, J lost 7 bases, and 10 bases stayed unmatched. CDR3: CSARSLTGGVNEQFF. The CDR3 DNA sequence: TGCAGTGCTAGATCCCTTACCGGGGGGGTGAATGAGCAGTTCTTC.

This clonotype was observed a few times. The CDR3 nucleotides are TGTGCCACCAGTGAAACGAACACCGGGGAGCTGTTTTTT. Translating it yields CATSETNTGELFF. This chain links TRBV24-1 with TRBJ2-2; D unresolved. The V gene lost 4 bases and the J gene lost 0 bases, with 2 bases spanning the gap. The CDR3 covers 13 residues. Germline lookup yields CDR1 KGHDR and CDR2 SFDVKD.

The CDR3 here is CASSPHDLGGFAYEQYF. CDR3 sequence (DNA): TGCGCCAGCAGCCCGCACGATCTCGGAGGGTTCGCCTACGAGCAGTACTTC. The gene calls are TRBV4-1 and TRBJ2-7, with TRBD2 as a possible D gene (6 bases). The germline gives CDR1 MGHRA, CDR2 YSYEKL. Trimming cost V 4 bases and J 2 bases, with 21 bases left between them. The CDR3 consists of 17 residues.

This clonotype was picked up many times. The chain joins TRBV20-1 to TRBJ1-2, with D possibly TRBD1 on 6 matching bases. Between the trimmed V and J ends, which lost 3 bases and 8 bases, there was a span of 16 bases. This CDR3 is built from 13 residues. Germline lookup yields CDR1 DFQATT and CDR2 SNEGSKA (reference sequence). CDR3 coding DNA: TGCAGTGCTAGTTCAGGGGCGAGCTGGGGCTACACCTTC. Translated, it gives CSASSGASWGYTF.

This clonotype was observed at least ten times. The chain combines TRBV7-2 with TRBJ2-1, with 7 bases lining up with TRBD1. The CDR3 covers 14 residues. Losses at the gene ends were 1 base for V and 6 bases for J; bases not matched to a gene: 3. CDR1 and CDR2 (germline): SGHTA, FQGNSA. The CDR3 DNA follows: TGTGCCAGCAGCTTAGGGACAGGTATCAATGAGCAGTTCTTC. This sequence encodes CASSLGTGINEQFF.

In this sample, this clonotype turned up many times. The chain has TRBV7-6 and TRBJ2-7, with 8 positions matching TRBD2. V trimming: 5 bases; J trimming: 6 bases; junction bases outside the gene matches: 3. Germline CDR1 and CDR2: SGHVS and FNYEAQ. CDR3 size: 12 residues. This CDR3 reads CASSRGGREQYF. The CDR3 DNA reads as TGTGCCAGCAGCCGGGGGGGGCGCGAGCAGTACTTC.

This clonotype was found a few times. The rearrangement uses TRBV27 and TRBJ2-7; TRBD2 agrees at 14 bases. Germline CDR1 reads MNHEY; CDR2 reads SMNVEV (reference sequence). The CDR3 is 17 amino acids. V dropped 4 bases and J dropped 1; count of bases not matched to a gene: 6. The CDR3 nucleotides read TGTGCCAGCAGTTCGGGACTAGCGGGAGCAGGTTCCTACGAGCAGTACTTC. This codes for CASSSGLAGAGSYEQYF.

This clonotype has at least ten counts. The rearrangement joins TRBV7-2 to TRBJ1-4; D unresolved. The CDR3 spans 14 residues. V gave up 2 bases and J gave up 4 bases, with 8 bases separating them. Germline V lookup: CDR1 SGHTA, CDR2 FQGNSA. The chain's CDR3 is CASSLQRVNEKLFF. The CDR3 nucleotides read TGTGCCAGCAGCTTACAGAGGGTTAATGAAAAACTGTTTTTT. The full variable domain, in which reference TRBV7-2 and TRBJ1-4 provide the parts outside the CDR3, is GAGVSQSPSNKVTEKGKDVELRCDPISGHTALYWYRQSLGQGLEFLIYFQGNSAPDKSGLPSDRFSAERTGGSVSTLTIQRTQQEDSAVYLCASSLQRVNEKLFFGSGTQLSVL.

This clonotype was seen at least ten times. The V call is TRBV7-3, the J call TRBJ1-4; D not certain. Per germline, CDR1 SGHTA and CDR2 FQGTGA. Trimming removed 3 bases from V and 2 bases from J, with 13 bases in between. This CDR3 has 16 amino acids. The DNA for the CDR3 is TGTGCCAGCAGCTTCCATATATGGATTACTAATGAAAAACTGTTTTTT. It encodes CASSFHIWITNEKLFF.

The chain has TRBV24-1 and TRBJ2-3; possibly TRBD1 for D (6 bases). Germline V CDR1 and CDR2: KGHDR, SFDVKD. Between the trimmed V and J ends, which lost 7 bases and 6 bases, there was a span of 16 bases. The length of the CDR3 is 14 residues. This chain's CDR3 is CATSRRDTADTQYF. The CDR3 bases are TGTGCCACCAGCCGCAGGGACACGGCCGATACGCAGTATTTT.

The chain has TRBV20-1 and TRBJ1-1; D is perhaps TRBD1 (5 bases). The CDR3 extends over 13 amino acids. The germline V and J ends were trimmed by 6 bases and 7 bases, with 18 bases remaining between them. Germline lookup yields CDR1 DFQATT and CDR2 SNEGSKA (reference sequence). The CDR3 DNA reads TGCAGTGCCCACCTCAGGGTGATAGGTGAAGCTTTCTTT. Translation: CSAHLRVIGEAFF.

This clonotype was seen repeatedly, ten times or more. This chain connects TRBV11-2 to TRBJ1-6, with D possibly matching TRBD1 (5 bases). The germline V gene has CDR1 SGHAT and CDR2 FQNNGV. The V end was cut by 5 bases, the J end by 10 bases, with 15 bases between. CDR3 length: 14 residues. The CDR3 sequence: CASSPLDSFSPLHF. CDR3 nucleotides: TGTGCCAGCAGCCCCCTCGACAGTTTCTCACCCCTCCACTTT.

This clonotype was seen repeatedly, ten times or more. The chain carries TRBV7-2 and TRBJ2-1; D gene uncertain. Germline loops: CDR1 SGHTA, CDR2 FQGNSA. V lost 2 bases and J lost 0, with 8 bases in between. This CDR3 has 15 amino acids. The CDR3 sequence is CASSLLWGSYNEQFF. CDR3 coding DNA: TGTGCCAGCAGCTTACTGTGGGGCTCCTACAATGAGCAGTTCTTC.

This clonotype was observed many times. This chain uses TRBV6-4 with TRBJ2-3; D unresolved. V was cut by 2 bases and J by 0 bases, with 12 bases left in between. Germline V gives CDR1 MRHNA, CDR2 SNTAGT. The CDR3 is 16 amino acids. Here the CDR3 DNA reads TGTGCCAGCAGTGACGAGCCACTCGCTAGCACAGATACGCAGTATTTT. This codes for CASSDEPLASTDTQYF.

This clonotype has at least ten counts. This rearrangement joins TRBV15 to TRBJ2-5, with D possibly TRBD1 on 5 matching bases. The V and J ends lost 0 bases and 2 bases respectively, with 13 bases between them. CDR1 is LNHNV, CDR2 YYDKDF, per germline (reference sequence). The CDR3 sequence is 16 residues long. Written as DNA, the CDR3 is TGTGCCACCAGCAGAGATCGGGCAGGGTCACAAGAGACCCAGTACTTC. As protein: CATSRDRAGSQETQYF.

This clonotype was recorded at least ten times. The V and J genes are TRBV25-1 and TRBJ2-5; 7 nucleotides line up with TRBD1. The CDR3 contains 14 residues. CDR1 MGHDK and CDR2 SYGVNS come from the germline V gene. With V trimmed by 2 bases and J by 4 bases, 4 bases remained unmatched. As DNA, the CDR3 is TGTGCCAGCAGTGAAGACAGGGTCGTAGAGACCCAGTACTTC. It is translated as CASSEDRVVETQYF.

Many counts were recorded for this clonotype. This rearrangement joins TRBV28 to TRBJ2-3, with 8 bases aligning to TRBD2. The CDR3 is 15 amino acids. V was pared by 3 bases and J by 3 bases, with 5 bases of the junction left unmatched. The germline gives CDR1 MDHEN, CDR2 SYDVKM. CDR3 residues: CASSLHPGGTDTQYF. The DNA of the CDR3 is TGTGCCAGCAGTTTGCATCCGGGAGGGACAGATACGCAGTATTTT.

This clonotype was detected ten times or more. The rearrangement uses TRBV12-3 or TRBV12-4 and TRBJ2-1; D unresolved. Trimming cost V 6 bases and J 8 bases, with 11 bases left between them. The CDR3 is 12 residues long. The CDR3 protein is CASRTRPHEQFF. CDR3 coding DNA: TGTGCCAGCAGAACCCGTCCTCATGAGCAGTTCTTC.

This clonotype has ten or more counts. The J gene is TRBJ1-1, the V gene TRBV4-3; D ambiguous. V was shortened by 0 bases and J by 6 bases, with 14 bases between the two germline ends. CDR1 LGHNA and CDR2 YSLEER come from the germline V gene. The CDR3 runs to 15 residues. The CDR3: CASSQDGGGYAEAFF. CDR3 DNA: TGCGCCAGCAGCCAAGATGGTGGAGGGTACGCTGAAGCTTTCTTT.

This clonotype was seen a few times. The chain carries TRBV12-3 or TRBV12-4 and TRBJ2-2; tentative D call: TRBD1 (6 bases). Trimming took off 6 bases at V and 5 bases at J, with 13 bases between the two ends. There are 14 residues in the CDR3. The CDR3 spells CASRIGQKTGELFF. The CDR3 DNA reads TGTGCCAGCAGAATCGGACAGAAGACCGGGGAGCTGTTTTTT.

This clonotype was observed at least ten times. This sequence joins TRBV11-2 and TRBJ2-2; the D gene could be TRBD1 or TRBD2 (6 bases each). The CDR3 is made up of 14 amino acids. Germline V gives CDR1 SGHAT, CDR2 FQNNGV. Deletions cut 5 bases from V and 10 bases from J, with 17 bases between. Written as DNA, the CDR3 is TGTGCCAGCAGCAACCGGGGGCGTTCTATGGAGCTGTTTTTT. Translating it yields CASSNRGRSMELFF. Variable domain in full (rest from reference TRBV11-2 and TRBJ2-2): EAGVAQSPRYKIIEKRQSVAFWCNPISGHATLYWYQQILGQGPKLLIQFQNNGVVDDSQLPKDRFSAERLKGVDSTLKIQPAKLEDSAVYLCASSNRGRSMELFFGEGSRLTVL.

The sample holds many counts of this clonotype. The chain is built from TRBV3-1 and TRBJ2-1, with TRBD2 matching over 10 bases. Trimming at V came to 8 bases and at J to 7 bases, leaving 5 bases not matched to a gene. The CDR3 runs 13 residues. The germline gives CDR1 LGHDT, CDR2 YNNKEL (reference sequence). The CDR3 protein is CASGLAERNEQFF. CDR3 bases: TGTGCCAGCGGACTAGCGGAACGGAATGAGCAGTTCTTC.